Sequencing of this TCR beta chain was carried out in a study of blood T cell repertoires in COVID-19. In the authors' methods: Amplifying reference gene primers gave estimates of nucleated cell counts. Generated by immunoSEQ multiplex PCR, the TCRdb table keeps only in-frame clones and is missing some. V and J calls and clone size are those listed in that table; D and trimming were worked out from the DNA. The table shows roughly 150,000 clones, with roughly 89% occurring only once. A few counts support this clone. The CDR3 loop spans 13 amino acids. Germline assignment: CDR1 MNHEY and CDR2 SMNVEV (reference sequence). The ends were cut back, 5 bases at V and 1 base at J, with 8 bases in the middle.

This chain joins TRBV27 and TRBJ1-2; D remains ambiguous. The source is a human donor in a cohort sampled during active COVID-19. The sequenced material came from peripheral blood. In nucleotides, the CDR3 is TGTGCCAGCAGTAGGAGCAATAACTATGGCTACACCTTC. It codes for CASSRSNNYGYTF.